This T cell receptor beta chain came from a study of neoadjuvant anti-PD-1 for oral cavity cancer. The repertoire was sequenced with immunoSEQ multiplex PCR; TCRdb's copy has only in-frame clones and lacks some. The sample contains some 15,000 clones, more than 75% of which appear only once. The V and J ends lost 6 bases and 0 bases respectively, with 16 bases between them. The CDR3 is made up of 16 amino acids. Germline CDR1 reads SGHRS; CDR2 reads YFSETQ. Time point defined: after neoadjuvant nivolumab, at surgical resection. The sequenced sample was PBMCs, obtained after nivolumab (anti-PD-1) treatment. This receptor was obtained from a person aged 35-79 years with oral cavity squamous cell carcinoma. J is TRBJ2-4 and V is TRBV5-1, with D uncertain. CDR3: CASKVGEAPAKNIQYF. The CDR3 DNA reads as TGCGCCAGCAAGGTAGGCGAGGCTCCAGCCAAAAACATTCAGTACTTC.